Described below is a single T cell receptor (beta chain) sequence and its context. This specimen belongs to a study of cytomegalovirus exposure and HLA in healthy donors. The CDR3 has 14 amino acids. V trimming: 5 bases; J trimming: 3 bases; junction bases outside the gene matches: 7. CDR1 is SGHAT and CDR2 is FQNNGV in the germline V gene. Amplification used 60 Vbeta primers and 13 Jbeta primers. The table came from immunoSEQ multiplex PCR; TCRdb's copy has only in-frame clones and leaves some out. Of about 180,000 clones listed, more than 65% are singletons. The chain combines TRBV11-2 with TRBJ2-7; 7 bases are a match to TRBD2. Material for sequencing was PBMCs. This TCR derives from a young woman in good health and CMV-seropositive. The CDR3 sequence: CASSRPGRNYEQYF. Written as DNA, the CDR3 is TGTGCCAGCAGCCGACCCGGGAGGAACTACGAGCAGTACTTC.